The entry that follows covers one T cell receptor (beta chain) sequence. Germline V gene sequence: CDR1 MNHEY, CDR2 SMNVEV (reference sequence). Trimming took 6 bases from V and 3 from J; bases not matched to a gene: 5. This CDR3 contains 15 residues. Original processing methods: Quantification of nucleated cells was approximated via reference gene primer amplification. Some clones are missing from TCRdb's copy, which holds only in-frame ones; the method was immunoSEQ multiplex PCR. The V and J calls and clone size are taken from that table; D and trimming were inferred from the DNA. The sample has about 200,000 clones, 88% seen once; the top ten hold approximately 1.5%. The data stem from a study of blood T cell repertoires in COVID-19. Looking at the study overall: Sources were T cells, B-cell-depleted T cells, or PBMCs; the material itself was cDNA or gDNA.

The source is a man aged 18-30 years with active or convalescent COVID-19. The rearrangement uses TRBV27 and TRBJ2-3; the match to TRBD2 covers 11 bases. The sample taken for sequencing was peripheral blood. The CDR3 DNA reads as TGTGCCAGCAGCTACGGGACTAGCGGAACAGATACGCAGTATTTT. This translates into CASSYGTSGTDTQYF.